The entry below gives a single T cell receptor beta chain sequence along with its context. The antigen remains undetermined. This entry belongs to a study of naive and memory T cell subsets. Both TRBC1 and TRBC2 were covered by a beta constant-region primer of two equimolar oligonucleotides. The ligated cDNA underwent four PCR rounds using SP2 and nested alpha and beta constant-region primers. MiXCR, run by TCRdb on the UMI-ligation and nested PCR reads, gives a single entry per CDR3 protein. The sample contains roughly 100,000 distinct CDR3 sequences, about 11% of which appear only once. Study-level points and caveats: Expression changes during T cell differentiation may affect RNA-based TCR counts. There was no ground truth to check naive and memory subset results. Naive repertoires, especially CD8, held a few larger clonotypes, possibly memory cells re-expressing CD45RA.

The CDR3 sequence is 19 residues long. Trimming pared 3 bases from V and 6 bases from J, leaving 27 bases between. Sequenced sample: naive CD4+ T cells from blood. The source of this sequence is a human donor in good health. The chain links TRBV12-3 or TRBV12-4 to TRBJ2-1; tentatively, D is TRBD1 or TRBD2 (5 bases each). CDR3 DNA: TGTGCCAGCAGTTTTGAGGTATCCCGAGGCGAGGGAAGGGGCAATGAGCAGTTCTTC. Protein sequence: CASSFEVSRGEGRGNEQFF.